Listed here is a single T cell receptor beta chain. The antigen is unknown. This sample is part of a study of primary melanoma T cells and metastatic recurrence. Study results and caveats: Regardless of ulceration, mitotic rate or nodal disease, >20% T-cell fraction appeared protective. The tumor T-cell fraction reportedly predicted progression-free survival independently of thickness, ulceration, mitotic rate and age.

TCRdb's table, derived via immunoSEQ multiplex PCR, lists solely in-frame clones and lacks some. The data contain about 670 clones, around 75% of them singletons. Germline V gene sequence: CDR1 SQVTM, CDR2 ANQGSEA. The CDR3 length is 17 residues. The V and J ends lost 1 base and 0 bases, in that order; junction bases with no gene match: 6. This TCR was recovered from a human donor with melanoma. The J gene is TRBJ2-6, the V gene TRBV29-1; 7 positions agree with TRBD1. The sequencing input was melanoma tumor tissue. This chain's CDR3 is CSVEGDSSSSGANVLTF. CDR3 nucleotides: TGCAGCGTTGAAGGGGACAGCTCGAGCTCTGGGGCCAACGTCCTGACTTTC. Looking up the rest from reference TRBV29-1 and TRBJ2-6 gives the full variable domain: SAVISQKPSRDICQRGTSLTIQCQVDSQVTMMFWYRQQPGQSLTLIATANQGSEATYESGFVIDKFPISRPNLTFSTLTVSNMSPEDSSIYLCSVEGDSSSSGANVLTFGAGSRLTVL.